These T cell receptor beta chains were read from a single sample in a study of shared clonotypes between healthy human individuals. Profiled with immunoSEQ multiplex PCR; TCRdb holds only in-frame clones, not every one. The top ten clones hold roughly 0.13% of a sample with a few million clones, approximately 92% of them seen once. Sequencing was carried out using naive CD4+ T cells sorted from blood. Every receptor here comes from a man aged 18 to 30 in good health. Each CDR3 is given with its conserved first and last residue. Each record gives: CDR3 length, J gene, V gene, CDR3 protein.

11	TRBJ2-1	TRBV30	CAWSLYNEQFF
12	TRBJ2-2	TRBV6-6	CATLGDTGELFF
13	TRBJ1-5	TRBV10-3	CAISQDSNQPQHF
15	TRBJ1-3	TRBV10-3	CAILSTDRAGNTIYF
15	TRBJ1-5	TRBV28	CASSLRGGSNQPQHF
14	TRBJ1-5	TRBV7-4	CASSLGRNNQPQHF
12	TRBJ1-5	TRBV28	CASTLRVGPQHF
17	TRBJ2-3	TRBV5-4	CASSRARDSQSTDTQYF
13	TRBJ2-7	TRBV6-1	CASNSDRAYEQYF
12	TRBJ1-2	TRBV28	CASSLRNLGYTF
15	TRBJ2-4	TRBV9	CASSPHWGSQNIQYF
16	TRBJ1-4	TRBV19	CASSTWTGTTNEKLFF
18	TRBJ2-1	TRBV7-8	CASSPLELGRGSYNEQFF
15	TRBJ1-5	TRBV4-1	CASSLGQGGGQPQHF
14	TRBJ2-7	TRBV5-5	CASSPTSGNHEQYF
15	TRBJ2-3	TRBV7-3	CASSSRGASTDTQYF
14	TRBJ2-5	TRBV5-1	CASSLSPGAETQYF
16	TRBJ1-4	TRBV19	CASNLGKGSGNEKLFF
15	TRBJ2-3	TRBV5-1	CASSLDLPRTDTQYF
14	TRBJ2-7	TRBV6-5	CASSYGQGGYEQYF
16	TRBJ2-5	TRBV5-1	CASSLVFRGPGETQYF
14	TRBJ2-1	TRBV19	CATRGRDFYNEQFF
16	TRBJ1-5	TRBV19	CATDRRGGSFNQPQHF
14	TRBJ2-3	TRBV7-3	CASSPRGYTDTQYF
13	TRBJ2-5	TRBV7-2	CASSLVTGETQYF
14	TRBJ1-4	TRBV5-4	CASSLGQGEGKLFF
14	TRBJ1-1	TRBV19	CASSAIAGGTEAFF
13	TRBJ1-1	TRBV27	CASSFPRQGEAFF
13	TRBJ1-6	TRBV2	CASAGTGSSPLHF
13	TRBJ2-7	TRBV6-5	CASSYGTGPEQYF
16	TRBJ2-7	TRBV9	CASSVGLSLGDDEQYF
12	TRBJ2-2	TRBV10-3	CAFRQSAGELFF
14	TRBJ2-3	TRBV29-1	CSVDHPRGTDTQYF
12	TRBJ2-2	TRBV29-1	CSVAQNTGELFF
16	TRBJ1-1	TRBV6-5	CASSLPPGVGRLEAFF
13	TRBJ2-5	TRBV27	CASSLRTGETQYF
14	TRBJ1-6	TRBV28	CASNSGGVESPLHF
14	TRBJ2-1	TRBV10-3	CASFSGDFNNEQFF
16	TRBJ2-2	TRBV5-1	CASSSNRGRYVGELFF
13	TRBJ1-2	TRBV7-9	CASSQTRQGGYTF
12	TRBJ1-1	TRBV28	CASSLLWGEAFF
16	TRBJ2-7	TRBV5-1	CASSSGSTFSIDEQYF
15	TRBJ1-2	TRBV11-1	CASSLVGQGGHGYTF
16	TRBJ2-6	TRBV23-1	CASPPGQKSGANVLTF
13	TRBJ2-7	TRBV10-3	CATGQGEVYEQYF
16	TRBJ2-1	TRBV7-6	CASSRRYISSYNEQFF
13	TRBJ2-2	TRBV29-1	CSVGRGYTGELFF
13	TRBJ1-6	TRBV6-4	CASSEGTGAPLHF